This T cell receptor beta chain was found in a study of human T cells and chemical hapten exposure. The wider study: Reading of the patch tests, which applied 0.01% DPC to the upper back, occurred at 6 days. Cases of alopecia areata, totalis or universalis occurred in a predominantly female patient group.

The length of the CDR3 is 16 residues. Germline CDR1 reads LNHNV; CDR2 reads YYDKDF (reference sequence). V trimming: 1 base; J trimming: 0 bases; junction bases outside the gene matches: 4. This sample's time point: patch test 2, 6 weeks after DPC sensitization. Noted treatment: therapeutic diphenylcyclopropenone sensitization with weekly scalp DPC. This clonotype was detected ten times or more. Each CDR3 protein gets one entry after TCRdb re-called the RACE reads with MiXCR. Among about 380,000 distinct CDR3 sequences listed, 6% to 7% were seen once. This rearrangement joins TRBV15 to TRBJ2-3; 7 bases fit TRBD1. The TCR originated in a woman in her late teens or twenties with alopecia areata. Some clones in this sample may be carry-over from other donors' samples. Sequenced material: whole blood, taken in connection with sensitization to the hapten diphenylcyclopropenone (DPC). Written as DNA, the CDR3 is TGTGCCACCAGCAGAGGGGGACAGCTCAGCACAGATACGCAGTATTTT. Translated, it gives CATSRGGQLSTDTQYF. Full variable domain (outside the CDR3, taken from reference TRBV15 and TRBJ2-3): DAMVIQNPRYQVTQFGKPVTLSCSQTLNHNVMYWYQQKSSQAPKLLFHYYDKDFNNEADTPDNFQSRRPNTSFCFLDIRSPGLGDTAMYLCATSRGGQLSTDTQYFGPGTRLTVL.